This T cell receptor (beta chain) was captured by sequencing in a study of response to subunit inactivated influenza vaccine. Study results and caveats: New T cells are recruited in small numbers by each seasonal influenza vaccination, according to the authors' suggestion.

One entry per CDR3 protein results from TCRdb running MiXCR on the RT-PCR reads. The sample holds 600,000 to 850,000 distinct CDR3 sequences, around 13% seen once. Worth noting for this clonotype: The antigen is unknown.

V lost 8 bases, J lost 1 base, and 10 bases stayed unmatched. Germline-derived CDR1 and CDR2 are LNHDA and SQIVND (reference sequence). The CDR3 has 18 residues. This specimen was PBMCs from blood, taken 14 days before vaccination. The clonotype comes from a man aged 45-65 years who received an inactivated influenza vaccine. The chain links TRBV19 to TRBJ2-1; 14 bases map to TRBD2. This CDR3 reads CASAPGLAGGGSYNEQFF. CDR3 sequence (DNA): TGTGCCAGTGCCCCAGGACTAGCGGGAGGTGGGTCCTACAATGAGCAGTTCTTC.